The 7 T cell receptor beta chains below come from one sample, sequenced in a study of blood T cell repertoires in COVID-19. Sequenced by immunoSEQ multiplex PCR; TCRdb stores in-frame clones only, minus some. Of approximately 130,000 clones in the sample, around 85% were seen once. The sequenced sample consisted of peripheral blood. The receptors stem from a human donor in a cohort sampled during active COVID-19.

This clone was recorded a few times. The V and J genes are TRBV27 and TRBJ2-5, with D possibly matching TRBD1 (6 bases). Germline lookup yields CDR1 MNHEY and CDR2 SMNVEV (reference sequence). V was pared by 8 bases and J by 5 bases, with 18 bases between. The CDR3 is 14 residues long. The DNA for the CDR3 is TGTGCCAGCGCTGACAGGACGGCCCAGGAGACCCAGTACTTC. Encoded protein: CASADRTAQETQYF.

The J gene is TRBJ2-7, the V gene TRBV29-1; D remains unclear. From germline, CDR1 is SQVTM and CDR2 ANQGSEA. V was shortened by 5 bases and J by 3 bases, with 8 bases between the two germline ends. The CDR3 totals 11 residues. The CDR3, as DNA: TGCAGCGTTACGCACGGCTACGAGCAGTACGTC. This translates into CSVTHGYEQYV.

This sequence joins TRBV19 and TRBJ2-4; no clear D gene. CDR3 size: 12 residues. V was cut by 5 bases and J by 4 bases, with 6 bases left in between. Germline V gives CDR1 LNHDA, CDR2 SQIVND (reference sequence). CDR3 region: CASSPRKNIQYF. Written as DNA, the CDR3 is TGTGCCAGTAGTCCGCGGAAAAACATTCAGTACTTC.

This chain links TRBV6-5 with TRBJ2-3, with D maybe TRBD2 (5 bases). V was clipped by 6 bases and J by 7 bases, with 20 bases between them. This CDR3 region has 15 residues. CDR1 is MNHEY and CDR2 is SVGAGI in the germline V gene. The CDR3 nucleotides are TGTGCCAGCAGCTTGAACGTCGGGGAATTCTATACGCAGTATTTT. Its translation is CASSLNVGEFYTQYF.

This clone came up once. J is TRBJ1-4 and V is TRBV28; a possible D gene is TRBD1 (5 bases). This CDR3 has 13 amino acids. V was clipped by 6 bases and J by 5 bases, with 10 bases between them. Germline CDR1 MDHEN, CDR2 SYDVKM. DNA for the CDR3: TGTGCCAGCAGAAAAGGGGTGAATGAAAAACTGTTTTTT. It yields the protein CASRKGVNEKLFF.

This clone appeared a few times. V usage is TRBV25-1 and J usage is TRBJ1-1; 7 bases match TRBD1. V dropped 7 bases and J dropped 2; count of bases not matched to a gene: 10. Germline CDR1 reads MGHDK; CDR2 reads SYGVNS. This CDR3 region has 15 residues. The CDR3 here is CASKIPGTANTEAFF. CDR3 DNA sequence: TGTGCCAGCAAGATCCCCGGGACAGCTAACACTGAAGCTTTCTTT.

The CDR3 sequence is CASSHLSRGQGHYGYTF. The CDR3 region has the DNA TGCGCCAGCAGCCATTTGTCGCGGGGACAGGGCCACTATGGCTACACCTTC. The rearrangement links TRBV4-1 to TRBJ1-2, with 9 bases identical to TRBD1. The junction had 11 bases not matched to a gene; V was cut back by 3 bases and J by 3 bases. The CDR3 extends over 17 amino acids. Per the germline V gene, CDR1 is MGHRA and CDR2 is YSYEKL.